This T cell receptor beta chain was captured by sequencing in a study of OX40 agonist ivuxolimab in advanced cancers. This clone was picked up one time. Its cognate antigen is unknown. TCRdb's copy holds only in-frame clones and misses some; the assay was immunoSEQ multiplex PCR. The repertoire holds around 140,000 clones, 90% seen once, with approximately 1% in the top ten. This CDR3 region has 15 residues. V was cut by 6 bases and J by 5 bases, with 17 bases left in between. CDR1 is MDHEN, CDR2 SYDVKM, per germline. Whole-study findings and limits: With doses of 0.1-3.0 mg/kg, partial responders showed among the lowest clonal expansion. The average count of expanded clones was higher among CD8+ T cells than among CD4+. Also present in some nonresponders was a low level of normalized T-cell clonal expansion.

Here the sequenced sample was CD4+ or CD8+ T cells sorted from blood, taken in a trial of the OX40 agonist ivuxolimab. This receptor was taken from an adult with an advanced solid tumor such as melanoma, head and neck, liver or kidney cancer. J is TRBJ1-5 and V is TRBV28; D gene unclear. CDR3 DNA: TGTGCCAGCAGCCCCCGGCGGCAAGGCCATCAGCCCCAGCATTTT. It is translated as CASSPRRQGHQPQHF.